This T cell receptor beta chain emerged from a study of T cells after yellow fever vaccination. The 5'RACE template-switching step produced TCR cDNA and added a universal primer site and UMIs. TCRdb passed the 5' RACE reads through MiXCR, listing each CDR3 protein once. Among around 340,000 distinct CDR3 sequences, about an eighth were seen once, and the ten largest hold more than 3%. Turning to this clonotype: Its antigen is not identified.

Deletions cut 6 bases from V and 1 base from J, with 15 bases between. The germline V gene encodes CDR1 SEHNR and CDR2 FQNEAQ (reference sequence). The CDR3 length is 15 residues. Notes on the study in general: Detected again after the booster were most primary-vaccination clones, at 95% to 97% CD4 and about 89% CD8.

This TCR derives from a man aged 18 to 35 who received the YFV17D yellow fever vaccine. This material consisted of CD4+ T cells sorted from PBMCs, taken 15 days after the yellow fever booster vaccination. V is TRBV7-9 and J is TRBJ1-1; D perhaps matches TRBD1 (6 bases). The CDR3 loop reads CASRSAGHWNTEAFF. CDR3 DNA: TGTGCCAGCAGATCGGCGGGACATTGGAACACTGAAGCTTTCTTT.